The 25 T cell receptor beta chains below come from one sample, sequenced in a study of blood T cells in healthy people across ages. A J-beta primer mix and a sample-barcoded 5' primer were used in a second PCR of about 7 to 12 cycles. A single record per CDR3 protein comes from TCRdb applying MiXCR to the 5' RACE reads. The sample holds about 1,800,000 distinct CDR3 sequences, 28% seen once. Material for sequencing was blood. The origin of the receptors is a woman in her 30s in good health.

In this sample, this clonotype turned up a few times. CDR3 nucleotide sequence: TGTGCCAGCAGTGAAGCGTGGGACGGGGTCTACGAGCAGTACTTC. This translates into CASSEAWDGVYEQYF. The J gene is TRBJ2-7, the V gene TRBV6-1; D may be TRBD1 or TRBD2 (5 bases each). The CDR3 loop spans 15 amino acids. The germline V gene has CDR1 MNHNS and CDR2 SASEGT. V was clipped by 0 bases and J by 3 bases, with 12 bases between them.

In its sample, this clonotype was seen a few times. This sequence may be a read error, since a much larger clone differs from it by one base. The chain is built from TRBV29-1 and TRBJ2-4, with a tentative D call TRBD2 (6 bases). This CDR3 is built from 16 residues. Deletions cut 0 bases from V and 13 bases from J, with 25 bases between. CDR1 is SQVTM and CDR2 is ANQGSEA in the germline V gene. CDR3 in DNA: TGCAGCGTTGAAGATAGCGGCAGGACTCTTTCGAATGAGCAGTACTTC. Its protein is CSVEDSGRTLSNEQYF.

This chain uses TRBV30 with TRBJ1-1; tentatively, D is TRBD1 (5 bases). The CDR3 is 12 amino acids. Trimming took 5 bases from V and 4 from J, leaving 11 bases between them. The V gene's germline CDR1 is GTSNPN and CDR2 SVGIG (reference sequence). This CDR3 reads CAWGGTGTEAFF. For the CDR3, the DNA is TGTGCCTGGGGGGGAACTGGCACTGAAGCTTTCTTT.

This clonotype has a single count. An end of the junction does not agree with germline; a read error may underlie this. The V gene is TRBV15, the J gene TRBJ2-3, with 11 bases aligning to TRBD2. Germline CDR1 LNHNV, CDR2 YYDKDF (reference sequence). This CDR3 has 16 amino acids. As DNA, the CDR3 is TGTGTCACCAGCAGAGGGACTAGCGGACCCACAGATACGCAGTATTTT. It is translated as CVTSRGTSGPTDTQYF.

This chain uses TRBV10-3 with TRBJ1-1, with D maybe TRBD1 (5 bases). Germline V CDR1 and CDR2: ENHRY, SYGVKD. With 3 bases removed from V and 2 bases from J, the gap between germline ends came to 13 bases. The CDR3 is made up of 15 amino acids. The CDR3: CAISESGTDNTEAFF. Here the CDR3 DNA reads TGTGCCATCAGTGAATCGGGGACGGACAACACTGAAGCTTTCTTT.

This clonotype turned up a few times. This sequence joins TRBV4-1 and TRBJ1-1; D is perhaps TRBD1 (5 bases). The CDR3 has 17 residues. The V gene lost 1 base and the J gene lost 1 base, with 16 bases spanning the gap. The germline V gene has CDR1 MGHRA and CDR2 YSYEKL. The CDR3 region has the DNA TGCGCCAGCAGCCAAGTCGCAGGGCCTTCTGCGAACACTGAAGCTTTCTTT. It codes for CASSQVAGPSANTEAFF.

V usage is TRBV10-1 and J usage is TRBJ2-6; D gene uncertain. V gave up 7 bases and J gave up 0 bases, with 19 bases separating them. Per germline, CDR1 WNHNN and CDR2 SYGVQD (reference sequence). The CDR3 is 18 amino acids. The CDR3 spells CASTPDSSGDSGANVLTF. CDR3 coding DNA: TGCGCCAGCACCCCTGACTCATCAGGAGACTCTGGGGCCAACGTCCTGACTTTC.

The chain links TRBV28 to TRBJ1-2; unclear D gene. The germline gives CDR1 MDHEN, CDR2 SYDVKM. The V end was cut by 6 bases, the J end by 7 bases, with 18 bases between. The CDR3 runs 14 residues. CDR3 in amino acids: CASRDGGVLTGYTF. CDR3 bases: TGTGCCAGCAGAGACGGTGGGGTTTTAACTGGCTACACCTTC.

This clonotype has a count of ten or more. This chain uses TRBV20-1 with TRBJ2-5, with D possibly matching TRBD1 (6 bases). This CDR3 has 13 amino acids. Germline V lookup: CDR1 DFQATT, CDR2 SNEGSKA (reference sequence). Trimming took off 8 bases at V and 5 bases at J, with 18 bases between the two ends. This chain's CDR3 is CSSGTLGVETQYF. Here the CDR3 DNA reads TGCAGTTCCGGGACACTGGGAGTGGAGACCCAGTACTTC.

This clonotype came up a few times. The chain combines TRBV25-1 with TRBJ2-3, with 12 bases lining up with TRBD2. CDR1 is MGHDK, CDR2 SYGVNS, per germline. The CDR3 has 16 residues. The junction had 5 bases not matched to a gene; V was cut back by 3 bases and J by 4 bases. The CDR3 spells CASSERLAGAADTQYF. DNA of the CDR3: TGTGCCAGCAGTGAGAGACTAGCGGGGGCTGCAGATACGCAGTATTTT.

About this clonotype: A much larger clone is a single base away; this may be a read error. This rearrangement joins TRBV10-2 to TRBJ1-2, with D unclear. The CDR3 totals 14 residues. CDR1 is WSHSY and CDR2 is SAAADI in the germline V gene. This CDR3 reads CASCEEGTAHGYTF. The CDR3 coding sequence is TGCGCCAGCTGTGAGGAGGGAACAGCGCATGGCTACACCTTC.

The V call is TRBV7-2, the J call TRBJ2-1; D is unresolved. The V end lost 2 bases, the J end lost 8 bases, and 19 bases lay between the germline ends. The CDR3 is 16 residues long. The V gene's germline CDR1 is SGHTA and CDR2 FQGNSA. The CDR3 loop reads CASSLYLGPTLDEQFF. In nucleotides, the CDR3 is TGTGCCAGCAGCTTATATTTGGGCCCCACTTTGGATGAGCAGTTCTTC.

The V gene is TRBV12-3 or TRBV12-4, the J gene TRBJ1-2; D gene ambiguous. The CDR3 runs to 13 residues. V was shortened by 6 bases and J by 9 bases, with 17 bases between the two germline ends. The CDR3 is CASSLVGCTRYTF. CDR3 coding DNA: TGTGCCAGCAGCCTTGTCGGGTGTACACGCTACACCTTC.

This clonotype was picked up a small number of times. The chain combines TRBV27 with TRBJ2-5; weak D call: TRBD1 (6 bases). There are 14 residues in the CDR3. Trimming took off 6 bases at V and 3 bases at J, with 14 bases between the two ends. CDR1 MNHEY and CDR2 SMNVEV come from the germline V gene (reference sequence). CDR3 bases: TGTGCCAGCAGGGAGACAGGCTATAAAGAGACCCAGTACTTC. It codes for CASRETGYKETQYF.

The genes are TRBV7-2 and TRBJ1-1, with D possibly TRBD1 on 5 matching bases. V was pared by 6 bases and J by 5 bases, with 13 bases between. Germline loops: CDR1 SGHTA, CDR2 FQGNSA. This CDR3 has 13 residues. This chain's CDR3 is CASRDTGGTEAFF. Written as DNA, the CDR3 is TGTGCCAGCAGGGACACGGGAGGGACTGAAGCTTTCTTT. Drawing the rest from reference TRBV7-2 and TRBJ1-1, the complete variable domain is GAGVSQSPSNKVTEKGKDVELRCDPISGHTALYWYRQSLGQGLEFLIYFQGNSAPDKSGLPSDRFSAERTGGSVSTLTIQRTQQEDSAVYLCASRDTGGTEAFFGQGTRLTVV.

Concerning this clonotype itself: The junction differs from germline at one of its ends, possibly a read error. The chain carries TRBV9 and TRBJ2-6; no definite D call. The length of the CDR3 is 15 residues. The germline V gene has CDR1 SGDLS and CDR2 YYNGEE. The CDR3 nucleotides read TGTGCCAACAGCGTAGCAGGTTACGGGGCCAACGTCCTGACTTTC. Amino acids: CANSVAGYGANVLTF.

The rearrangement uses TRBV7-2 and TRBJ2-1; D is perhaps TRBD1 (6 bases). The CDR3 spans 13 residues. Germline CDR1 and CDR2: SGHTA and FQGNSA. V gave up 5 bases and J gave up 8 bases, with 13 bases separating them. The CDR3 DNA follows: TGTGCCAGCAGCCACCGACAGGCTTATGAGCAGTTCTTC. It specifies CASSHRQAYEQFF.

The rearrangement links TRBV7-6 to TRBJ2-2; TRBD1 agrees at 8 bases. The CDR3 has 15 residues. V dropped 5 bases and J dropped 3; count of bases not matched to a gene: 5. Germline V gene data show CDR1 as SGHVS and CDR2 as FNYEAQ. In DNA, the CDR3 is TGTGCCAGCAGCCGGACAGGGAAAGACACCGGGGAGCTGTTTTTT. Translated: CASSRTGKDTGELFF.

This clonotype was counted only a few times. The chain uses TRBV12-5 and TRBJ1-5, with TRBD1 as a possible D gene (5 bases). The CDR3 spans 13 residues. The germline CDR1 and CDR2 sequences are LGHNT and FRNRAP. V was shortened by 1 base and J by 7 bases, with 8 bases between the two germline ends. This chain's CDR3 is CASGLERGQPQHF. As DNA, the CDR3 is TGTGCTAGTGGTTTGGAGCGGGGCCAGCCCCAGCATTTT.

This chain links TRBV6-2 or TRBV6-3 with TRBJ2-5; TRBD2 aligns across 8 bases. The junction had 8 bases not matched to a gene; V was cut back by 5 bases and J by 3 bases. The germline gives CDR1 MNHEY, CDR2 SVGEGT. This CDR3 has 15 residues. CDR3 amino acids: CASSEPGLDKETQYF. The CDR3 DNA reads as TGTGCCAGCAGTGAGCCGGGACTAGATAAAGAGACCCAGTACTTC.

This clonotype was detected many times. J is TRBJ2-5 and V is TRBV6-1; 7 bases match TRBD2. The CDR3 consists of 13 residues. Looked up from germline, CDR1 is MNHNS and CDR2 is SASEGT. The V and J ends lost 5 bases and 6 bases, in that order; junction bases with no gene match: 6. The CDR3 DNA is TGTGCCAGCAGTCGGGGGGAGGTTAAGACCCAGTACTTC. It codes for CASSRGEVKTQYF.

In this sample, this clonotype turned up many times. The chain carries TRBV20-1 and TRBJ2-1; D gene uncertain. Trimming took off 3 bases at V and 1 base at J, with 10 bases between the two ends. This CDR3 has 14 amino acids. Per germline, CDR1 DFQATT and CDR2 SNEGSKA (reference sequence). The CDR3 here is CSASQLTSYNEQFF. As DNA, the CDR3 is TGCAGTGCTAGTCAGCTTACATCCTACAATGAGCAGTTCTTC.

The gene calls are TRBV5-1 and TRBJ2-2; tentatively, D is TRBD1 (6 bases). The CDR3 is 16 residues long. Germline CDR1 reads SGHRS; CDR2 reads YFSETQ. With 1 base removed from V and 4 bases from J, the gap between germline ends came to 14 bases. The CDR3: CASSLPGQRGTGELFF. CDR3 DNA: TGCGCCAGCAGCTTGCCCGGACAGAGGGGCACCGGGGAGCTGTTTTTT.

The V gene is TRBV20-1, the J gene TRBJ2-7; the match to TRBD2 covers 8 bases. V lost 5 bases, J lost 6 bases, and 9 bases stayed unmatched. The CDR3 runs to 13 residues. CDR1 and CDR2 from the germline V gene are DFQATT and SNEGSKA (reference sequence). The CDR3, as DNA: TGCAGTGCTCGGGGGGGCCTCTTTTGCGAGCAGTACTTC. This encodes CSARGGLFCEQYF.

This clonotype was detected only a few times. This chain joins TRBV9 and TRBJ2-7; no clear D. The V gene lost 0 bases and the J gene lost 6 bases, with 10 bases spanning the gap. This CDR3 has 13 amino acids. Per germline, CDR1 SGDLS and CDR2 YYNGEE. The DNA for the CDR3 is TGTGCCAGCAGCGTAGACTCGGCGACCGAGCAGTACTTC. It specifies CASSVDSATEQYF.